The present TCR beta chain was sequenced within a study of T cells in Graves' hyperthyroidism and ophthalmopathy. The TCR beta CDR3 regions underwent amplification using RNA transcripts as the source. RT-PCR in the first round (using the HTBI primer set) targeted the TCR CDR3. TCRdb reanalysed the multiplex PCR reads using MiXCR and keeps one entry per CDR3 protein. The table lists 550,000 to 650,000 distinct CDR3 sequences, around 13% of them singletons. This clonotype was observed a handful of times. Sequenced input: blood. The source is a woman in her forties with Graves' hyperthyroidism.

CDR3 region: CASSYSGGTAGYTF. The CDR3 bases are TGTGCCAGCAGTTATTCGGGGGGCACGGCTGGCTACACCTTC. The gene calls are TRBV12-3 or TRBV12-4 and TRBJ1-2; tentatively, D is TRBD1 (6 bases). The length of the CDR3 is 14 residues. The germline V and J ends were trimmed by 4 bases and 7 bases, with 16 bases remaining between them.